This T cell receptor beta chain is from a study of blood T cells in healthy people across ages. After removal of 4 bases from V and 4 bases from J, the junction contained 4 bases not matched to a gene. The CDR3 totals 14 residues. CDR1 is KGHDR, CDR2 SFDVKD, per germline. The authors ran a second PCR of about 7 to 11 cycles using a sample-barcoded 5' primer and a J-beta primer mix. From the 5' RACE reads, TCRdb called clonotypes with MiXCR, one entry per CDR3 protein. The sample comprises roughly 1.5 million distinct CDR3 sequences, approximately 43% of which are singletons, and roughly 3.7% rests with the top ten.

The sample comprised blood. The chain is built from TRBV24-1 and TRBJ2-5; 8 nucleotides align to TRBD1. The TCR comes from a young woman in good health. The CDR3 nucleotides are TGTGCCACCAGTGACACCGACAGGGGAGAGACCCAGTACTTC. Amino acids: CATSDTDRGETQYF.